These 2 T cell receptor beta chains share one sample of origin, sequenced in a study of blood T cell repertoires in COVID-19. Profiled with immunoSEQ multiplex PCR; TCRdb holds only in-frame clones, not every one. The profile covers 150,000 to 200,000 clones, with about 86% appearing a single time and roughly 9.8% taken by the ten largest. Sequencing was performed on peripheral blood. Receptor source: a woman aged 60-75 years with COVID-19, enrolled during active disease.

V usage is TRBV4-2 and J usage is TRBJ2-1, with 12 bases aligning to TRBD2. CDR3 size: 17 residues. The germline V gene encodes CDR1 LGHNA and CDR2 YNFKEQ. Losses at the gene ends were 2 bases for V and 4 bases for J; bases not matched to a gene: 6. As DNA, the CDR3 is TGTGCCAGCAGCCAACCGCCTACTAGCGGGGGGTACAATGAGCAGTTCTTC. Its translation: CASSQPPTSGGYNEQFF.

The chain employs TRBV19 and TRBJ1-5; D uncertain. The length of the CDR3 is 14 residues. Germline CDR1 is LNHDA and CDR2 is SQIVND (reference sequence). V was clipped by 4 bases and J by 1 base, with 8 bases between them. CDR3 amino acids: CASSTGGSNQPQHF. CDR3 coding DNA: TGTGCCAGTAGTACGGGTGGGAGCAATCAGCCCCAGCATTTT.